This T cell receptor (beta chain) is from a study of cytomegalovirus exposure and HLA in healthy donors. Both 60 Vbeta primers and 13 Jbeta primers went into the PCR. Assay: immunoSEQ multiplex PCR; the TCRdb copy retains only in-frame clones and omits some. The sample records around 170,000 clones, 84% being singletons. The germline V gene has CDR1 MNHNS and CDR2 SASEGT. The V end was cut by 10 bases, the J end by 2 bases, with 18 bases between. This CDR3 is built from 14 residues. Sequenced sample: PBMCs. The TCR was taken from a woman between 45 and 65 years old in good health and CMV-seropositive. V and J are TRBV6-1 and TRBJ2-7; D is undetermined. In DNA form, the CDR3 reads TGTGCCACCACGACTCGGCCTCCCACCTACGAGCAGTACTTC. Protein: CATTTRPPTYEQYF.